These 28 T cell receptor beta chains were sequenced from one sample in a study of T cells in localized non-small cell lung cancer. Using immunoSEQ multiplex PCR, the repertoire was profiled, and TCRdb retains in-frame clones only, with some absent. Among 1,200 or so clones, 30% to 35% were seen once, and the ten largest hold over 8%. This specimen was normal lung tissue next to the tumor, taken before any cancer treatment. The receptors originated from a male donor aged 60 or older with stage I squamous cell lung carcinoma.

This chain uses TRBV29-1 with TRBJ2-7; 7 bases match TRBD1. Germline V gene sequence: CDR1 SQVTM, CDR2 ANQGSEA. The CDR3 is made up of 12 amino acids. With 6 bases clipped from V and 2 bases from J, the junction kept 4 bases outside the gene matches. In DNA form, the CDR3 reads TGCAGCGTAGGGACAGAGGCCTACGAGCAGTACTTC. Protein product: CSVGTEAYEQYF.

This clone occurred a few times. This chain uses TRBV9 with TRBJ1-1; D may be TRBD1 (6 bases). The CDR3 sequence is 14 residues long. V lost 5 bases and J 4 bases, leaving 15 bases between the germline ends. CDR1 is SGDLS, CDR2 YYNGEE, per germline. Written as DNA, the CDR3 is TGTGCCAGCAGTGCTCCGGGAGGGGGCACTGAAGCTTTCTTT. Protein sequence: CASSAPGGGTEAFF.

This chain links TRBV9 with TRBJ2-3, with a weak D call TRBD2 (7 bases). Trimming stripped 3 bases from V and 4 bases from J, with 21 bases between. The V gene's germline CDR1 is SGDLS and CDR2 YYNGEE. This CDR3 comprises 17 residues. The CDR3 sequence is CASSADPLGGQADTQYF. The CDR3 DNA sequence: TGTGCCAGCAGCGCTGACCCCCTGGGGGGGCAGGCAGATACGCAGTATTTT. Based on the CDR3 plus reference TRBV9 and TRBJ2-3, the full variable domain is DSGVTQTPKHLITATGQRVTLRCSPRSGDLSVYWYQQSLDQGLQFLIQYYNGEERAKGNILERFSAQQFPDLHSELNLSSLELGDSALYFCASSADPLGGQADTQYFGPGTRLTVL.

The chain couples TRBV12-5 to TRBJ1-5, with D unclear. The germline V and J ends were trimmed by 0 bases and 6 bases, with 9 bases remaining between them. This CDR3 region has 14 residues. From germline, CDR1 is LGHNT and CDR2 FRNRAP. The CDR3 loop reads CASGLVQGFQPQHF. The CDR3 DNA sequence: TGTGCTAGTGGTTTGGTACAAGGATTTCAGCCCCAGCATTTT.

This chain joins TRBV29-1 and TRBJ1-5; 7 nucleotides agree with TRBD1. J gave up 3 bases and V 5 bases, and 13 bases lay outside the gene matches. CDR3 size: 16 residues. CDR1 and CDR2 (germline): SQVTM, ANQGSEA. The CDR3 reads CSVLTGPGGDNQPQHF. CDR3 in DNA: TGCAGCGTTTTGACAGGGCCCGGCGGGGACAATCAGCCCCAGCATTTT.

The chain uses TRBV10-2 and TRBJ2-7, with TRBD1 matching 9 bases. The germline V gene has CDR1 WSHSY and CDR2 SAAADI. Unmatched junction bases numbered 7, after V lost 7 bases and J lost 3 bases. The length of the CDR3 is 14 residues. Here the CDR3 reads CASTLGQGFYEQYF. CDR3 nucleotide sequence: TGCGCCAGCACTTTAGGACAGGGGTTCTACGAGCAGTACTTC.

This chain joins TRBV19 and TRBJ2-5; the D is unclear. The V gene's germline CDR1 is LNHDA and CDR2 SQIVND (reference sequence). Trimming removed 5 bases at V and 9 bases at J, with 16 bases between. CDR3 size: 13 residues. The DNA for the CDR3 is TGTGCCAGTAGTCCCCGGGCCGAAGGAGCCCAGTACTTC. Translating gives CASSPRAEGAQYF.

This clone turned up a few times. CDR3 region: CASSLASGLEQYF. DNA of the CDR3: TGTGCCAGCAGCCTCGCATCGGGACTGGAGCAGTACTTC. This sequence joins TRBV7-4 and TRBJ2-7, with D possibly being TRBD2 (6 bases). The CDR3 covers 13 residues. From germline, CDR1 is SGHVT and CDR2 SQSDAQ. Trimming stripped 5 bases from V and 7 bases from J, with 15 bases between. The full variable domain, completed using reference TRBV7-4 and TRBJ2-7, is GAGVSQSPRYKVAKRGRDVALRCDSISGHVTLYWYRQTLGQGSEVLTYSQSDAQRDKSGRPSGRFSAERPERSVSTLKIQRTEQGDSAVYLCASSLASGLEQYFGPGTRLTVT.

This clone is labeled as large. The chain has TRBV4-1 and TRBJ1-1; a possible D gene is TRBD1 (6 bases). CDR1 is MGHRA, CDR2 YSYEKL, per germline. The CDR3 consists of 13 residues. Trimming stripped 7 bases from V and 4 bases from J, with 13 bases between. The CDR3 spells CASTSEGGTEAFF. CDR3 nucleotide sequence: TGCGCCAGCACCTCTGAGGGGGGCACTGAAGCTTTCTTT.

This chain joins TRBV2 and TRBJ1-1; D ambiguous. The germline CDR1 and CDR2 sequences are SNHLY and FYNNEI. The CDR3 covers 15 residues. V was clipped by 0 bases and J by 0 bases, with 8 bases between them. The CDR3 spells CASSEAVTVNTEAFF. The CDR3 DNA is TGTGCCAGCAGTGAAGCCGTGACTGTGAACACTGAAGCTTTCTTT. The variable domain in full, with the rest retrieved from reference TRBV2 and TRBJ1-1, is EPEVTQTPSHQVTQMGQEVILRCVPISNHLYFYWYRQILGQKVEFLVSFYNNEISEKSEIFDDQFSVERPDGSNFTLKIRSTKLEDSAMYFCASSEAVTVNTEAFFGQGTRLTVV.

The chain's CDR3 is CSVVRSVGSRETQYF. CDR3 bases: TGCAGCGTTGTACGGTCAGTGGGCTCGAGGGAGACCCAGTACTTC. This chain connects TRBV29-1 to TRBJ2-5; D unclear. Germline values: CDR1 SQVTM, CDR2 ANQGSEA. The germline V and J ends were trimmed by 4 bases and 5 bases, with 20 bases remaining between them. This CDR3 contains 15 residues.

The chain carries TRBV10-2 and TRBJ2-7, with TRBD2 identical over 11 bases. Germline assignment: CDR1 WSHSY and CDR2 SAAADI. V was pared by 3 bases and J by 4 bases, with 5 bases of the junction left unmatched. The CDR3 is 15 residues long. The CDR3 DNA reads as TGCGCCAGCAGTGAAGGGTCTAGCGGGGGGTACGAGCAGTACTTC. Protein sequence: CASSEGSSGGYEQYF.

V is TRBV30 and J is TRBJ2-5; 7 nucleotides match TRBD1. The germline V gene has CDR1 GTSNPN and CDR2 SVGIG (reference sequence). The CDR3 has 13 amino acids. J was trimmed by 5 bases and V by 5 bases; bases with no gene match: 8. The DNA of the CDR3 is TGTGCCTGGGATCCGGGACAGTGGGAGACCCAGTACTTC. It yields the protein CAWDPGQWETQYF.

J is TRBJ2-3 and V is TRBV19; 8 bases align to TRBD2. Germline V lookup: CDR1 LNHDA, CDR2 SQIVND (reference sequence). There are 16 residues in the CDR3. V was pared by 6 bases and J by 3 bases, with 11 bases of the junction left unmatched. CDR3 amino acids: CASSPRHGRETDTQYF. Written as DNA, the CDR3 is TGTGCCAGTAGCCCCAGGCACGGGAGGGAAACAGATACGCAGTATTTT.

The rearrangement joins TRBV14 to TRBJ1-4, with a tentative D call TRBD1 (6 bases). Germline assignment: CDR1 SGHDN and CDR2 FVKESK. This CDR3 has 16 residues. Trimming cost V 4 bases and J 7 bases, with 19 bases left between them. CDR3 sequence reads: CASSRITGGASEKLFF. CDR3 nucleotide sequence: TGTGCCAGCAGCCGCATAACGGGGGGGGCTAGTGAAAAACTGTTTTTT.

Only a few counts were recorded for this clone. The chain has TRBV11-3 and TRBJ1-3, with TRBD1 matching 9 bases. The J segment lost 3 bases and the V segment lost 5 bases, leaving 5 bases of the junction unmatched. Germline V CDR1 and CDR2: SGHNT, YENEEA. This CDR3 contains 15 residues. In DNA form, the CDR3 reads TGTGCCAGCAGCCAACAGGGGGCAGGTGGAAACACCATATATTTT. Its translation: CASSQQGAGGNTIYF.

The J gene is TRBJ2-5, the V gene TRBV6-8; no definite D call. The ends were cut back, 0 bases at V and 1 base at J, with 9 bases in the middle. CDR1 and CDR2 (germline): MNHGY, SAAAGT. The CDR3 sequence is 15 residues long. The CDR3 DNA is TGTGCCAGCAGTTACTCGTATCGGCCCCAAGAGACCCAGTACTTC. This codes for CASSYSYRPQETQYF.

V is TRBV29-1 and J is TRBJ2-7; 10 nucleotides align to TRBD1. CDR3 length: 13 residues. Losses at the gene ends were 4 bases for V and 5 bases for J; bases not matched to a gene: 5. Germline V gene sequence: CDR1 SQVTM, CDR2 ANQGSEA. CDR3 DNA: TGCAGCGTTGGGGGACAGGGGACCAACGAGCAGTACTTC. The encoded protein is CSVGGQGTNEQYF.

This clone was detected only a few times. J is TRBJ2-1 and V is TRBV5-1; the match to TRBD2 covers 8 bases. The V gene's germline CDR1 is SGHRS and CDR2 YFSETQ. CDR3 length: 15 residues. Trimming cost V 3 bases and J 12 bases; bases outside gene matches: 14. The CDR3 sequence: CASSSPGTSFLRQFF. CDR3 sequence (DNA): TGCGCCAGCAGCTCTCCGGGGACTAGTTTTCTCAGGCAGTTCTTC.

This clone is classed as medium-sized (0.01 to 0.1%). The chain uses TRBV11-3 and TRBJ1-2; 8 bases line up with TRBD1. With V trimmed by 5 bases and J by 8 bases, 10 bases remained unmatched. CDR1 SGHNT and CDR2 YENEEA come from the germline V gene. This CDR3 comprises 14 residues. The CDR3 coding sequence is TGTGCCAGCAGCCCCCGACAGGGGCTTGACGGCTACACCTTC. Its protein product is CASSPRQGLDGYTF.

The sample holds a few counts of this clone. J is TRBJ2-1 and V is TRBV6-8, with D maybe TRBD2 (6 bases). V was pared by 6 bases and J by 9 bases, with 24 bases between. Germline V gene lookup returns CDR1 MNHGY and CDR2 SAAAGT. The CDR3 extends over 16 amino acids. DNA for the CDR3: TGTGCCAGCAGCCGACGTGGGGGGTTGGATTTGGGTGAGCAGTTCTTC. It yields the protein CASSRRGGLDLGEQFF.

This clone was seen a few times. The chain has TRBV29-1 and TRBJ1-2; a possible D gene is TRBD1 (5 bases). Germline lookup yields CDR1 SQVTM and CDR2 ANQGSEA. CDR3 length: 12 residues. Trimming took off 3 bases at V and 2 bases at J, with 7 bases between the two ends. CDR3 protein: CSVEGLNYGYTF. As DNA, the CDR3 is TGCAGCGTTGAGGGGCTGAACTATGGCTACACCTTC.

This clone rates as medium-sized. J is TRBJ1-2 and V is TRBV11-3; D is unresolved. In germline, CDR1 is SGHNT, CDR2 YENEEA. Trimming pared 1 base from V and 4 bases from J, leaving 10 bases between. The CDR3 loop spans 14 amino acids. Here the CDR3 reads CASSLGGVFYGYTF. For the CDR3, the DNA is TGTGCCAGCAGCTTAGGTGGGGTTTTCTATGGCTACACCTTC.

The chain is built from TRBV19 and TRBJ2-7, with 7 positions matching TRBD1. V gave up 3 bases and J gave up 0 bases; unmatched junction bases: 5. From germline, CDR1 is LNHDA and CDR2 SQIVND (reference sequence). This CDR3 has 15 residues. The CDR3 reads CASSMGDSPSYEQYF. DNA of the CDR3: TGTGCCAGTAGTATGGGGGACAGCCCCTCCTACGAGCAGTACTTC.

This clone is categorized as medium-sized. The CDR3 is CASSPDPRVYGYTF. CDR3 nucleotide sequence: TGTGCCAGCAGCCCGGACCCTAGAGTTTATGGCTACACCTTC. V and J are TRBV11-3 and TRBJ1-2; unclear D gene. The V end was cut by 5 bases, the J end by 5 bases, with 15 bases between. The germline V gene has CDR1 SGHNT and CDR2 YENEEA. This CDR3 is 14 amino acids long.

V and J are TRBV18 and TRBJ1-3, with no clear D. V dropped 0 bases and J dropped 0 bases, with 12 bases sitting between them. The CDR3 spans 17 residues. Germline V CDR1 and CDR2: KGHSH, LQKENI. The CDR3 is CASSPPGGALSGNTIYF. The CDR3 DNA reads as TGTGCCAGCTCACCACCCGGTGGAGCCCTCTCTGGAAACACCATATATTTT.

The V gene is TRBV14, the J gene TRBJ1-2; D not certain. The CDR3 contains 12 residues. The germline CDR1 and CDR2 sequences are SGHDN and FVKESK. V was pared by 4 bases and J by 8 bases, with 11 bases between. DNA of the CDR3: TGTGCCAGCAGCCTAGTGGGGAGCGGCTACACCTTC. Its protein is CASSLVGSGYTF.

CDR3 DNA: TGTGCCAGTAGTTCCCCGTGGACAAGAAACACCATATATTTT. This translates into CASSSPWTRNTIYF. The V call is TRBV19, the J call TRBJ1-3, with D possibly TRBD1 on 5 matching bases. This CDR3 comprises 14 residues. Trimming stripped 5 bases from V and 5 bases from J, with 13 bases between. The germline V gene has CDR1 LNHDA and CDR2 SQIVND (reference sequence). The full variable domain, in which reference TRBV19 and TRBJ1-3 provide the parts outside the CDR3, is DGGITQSPKYLFRKEGQNVTLSCEQNLNHDAMYWYRQDPGQGLRLIYYSQIVNDFQKGDIAEGYSVSREKKESFPLTVTSAQKNPTAFYLCASSSPWTRNTIYFGEGSWLTVV.